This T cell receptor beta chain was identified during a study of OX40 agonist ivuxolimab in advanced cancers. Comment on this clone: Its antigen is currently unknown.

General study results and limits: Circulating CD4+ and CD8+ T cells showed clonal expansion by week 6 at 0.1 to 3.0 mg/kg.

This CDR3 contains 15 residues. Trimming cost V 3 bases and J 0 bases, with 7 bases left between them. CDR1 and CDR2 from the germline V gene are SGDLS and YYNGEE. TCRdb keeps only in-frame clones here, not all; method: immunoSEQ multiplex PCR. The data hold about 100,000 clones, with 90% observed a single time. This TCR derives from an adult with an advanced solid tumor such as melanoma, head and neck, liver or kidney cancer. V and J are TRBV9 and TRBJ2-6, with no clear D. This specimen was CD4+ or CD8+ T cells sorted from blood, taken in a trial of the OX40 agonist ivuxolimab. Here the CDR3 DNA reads TGTGCCAGCAGCGGACTGTACTCTGGGGCCAACGTCCTGACTTTC. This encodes CASSGLYSGANVLTF.